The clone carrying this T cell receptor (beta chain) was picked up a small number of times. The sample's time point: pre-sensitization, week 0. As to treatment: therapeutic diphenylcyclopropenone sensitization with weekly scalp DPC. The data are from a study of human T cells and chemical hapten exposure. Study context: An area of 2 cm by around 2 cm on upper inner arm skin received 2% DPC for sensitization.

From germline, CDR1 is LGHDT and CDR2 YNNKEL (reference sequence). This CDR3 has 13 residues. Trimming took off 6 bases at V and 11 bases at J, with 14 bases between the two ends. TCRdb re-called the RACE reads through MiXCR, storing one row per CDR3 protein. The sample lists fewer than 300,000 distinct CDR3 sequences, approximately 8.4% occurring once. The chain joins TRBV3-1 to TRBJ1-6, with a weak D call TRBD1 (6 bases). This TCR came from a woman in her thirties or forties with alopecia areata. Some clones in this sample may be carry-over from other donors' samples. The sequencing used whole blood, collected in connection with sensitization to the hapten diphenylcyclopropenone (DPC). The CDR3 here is CASRRGTLTPLHF. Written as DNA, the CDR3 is TGTGCCAGCAGGCGCGGGACATTGACACCCCTCCACTTT.